These 28 T cell receptor beta chains were all obtained from the same sample, sequenced in a study of T cell changes during pregnancy in multiple sclerosis. Assay: immunoSEQ multiplex PCR; the TCRdb copy retains only in-frame clones and omits some. The sample shows approximately 32,000 clones, about 92% of them seen only once. Sample: CD8+ T cells from peripheral blood mononuclear cells, taken in the first trimester of pregnancy. These receptors were taken from a female donor with multiple sclerosis, enrolled in a pregnancy study.

The chain links TRBV7-8 to TRBJ2-3, with 10 nucleotides matching TRBD2. Trimming at V came to 1 base and at J to 0 bases, leaving 4 bases not matched to a gene. There are 17 residues in the CDR3. Germline values: CDR1 SGHVS, CDR2 FQNEAQ. The CDR3 is CASSLVSGRGSTDTQYF. DNA for the CDR3: TGTGCCAGCAGCTTAGTGAGCGGGAGGGGGAGCACAGATACGCAGTATTTT. Together with reference TRBV7-8 and TRBJ2-3, the CDR3 gives the full variable domain: GAGVSQSPRYKVAKRGQDVALRCDPISGHVSLFWYQQALGQGPEFLTYFQNEAQLDKSGLPSDRFFAERPEGSVSTLKIQRTQQEDSAVYLCASSLVSGRGSTDTQYFGPGTRLTVL.

This clone was seen more than once but under ten times. The chain is built from TRBV6-5 and TRBJ1-5; 8 positions match TRBD1. Trimming cost V 5 bases and J 5 bases; bases outside gene matches: 8. The CDR3 runs to 15 residues. Per the germline V gene, CDR1 is MNHEY and CDR2 is SVGAGI. The CDR3 is CASSPSDRDDQPQHF. CDR3 nucleotides: TGTGCCAGCAGTCCCTCGGACAGGGATGATCAGCCCCAGCATTTT.

The DNA of the CDR3 is TGCGCCAGCTCTAGGACTAGCGGGATCAACGAGCAGTACTTC. It codes for CASSRTSGINEQYF. The chain uses TRBV10-1 and TRBJ2-7; 12 nucleotides align to TRBD2. Trimming cost V 8 bases and J 5 bases; bases outside gene matches: 7. The length of the CDR3 is 14 residues. The germline gives CDR1 WNHNN, CDR2 SYGVQD (reference sequence).

The chain has TRBV5-1 and TRBJ2-7; maybe TRBD2 (6 bases). Germline V gene sequence: CDR1 SGHRS, CDR2 YFSETQ. CDR3 length: 14 amino acids. Between the trimmed V and J ends, which lost 0 bases and 2 bases, there was a span of 9 bases. The CDR3 is CASSLDPGAYEQYF. CDR3 sequence (DNA): TGCGCCAGCAGCTTGGATCCGGGGGCCTACGAGCAGTACTTC.

The V gene is TRBV2, the J gene TRBJ2-7; 7 bases map to TRBD2. CDR3 length: 13 amino acids. V lost 6 bases to trimming and J lost 0 bases; unmatched junction nucleotides: 2. Germline-derived CDR1 and CDR2 are SNHLY and FYNNEI. CDR3 residues: CASRKRDSYEQYF. The CDR3, as DNA: TGTGCCAGCAGAAAGCGGGACTCCTACGAGCAGTACTTC.

This sequence joins TRBV4-1 and TRBJ2-7, with D hard to call. CDR1 is MGHRA and CDR2 is YSYEKL in the germline V gene. V lost 1 base and J lost 0, with 4 bases in between. This CDR3 contains 13 residues. The CDR3 protein is CASSQGLSYEQYF. DNA of the CDR3: TGCGCCAGCAGCCAAGGACTCTCCTACGAGCAGTACTTC.

For the CDR3, the DNA is TGTGCCAGCAGCCAAGCTGCACTAGCGGGAGACAATGAGCAGTTCTTC. Translation: CASSQAALAGDNEQFF. The chain recombines TRBV14 with TRBJ2-1; TRBD2 aligns across 11 bases. Germline assignment: CDR1 SGHDN and CDR2 FVKESK. The junction had 4 bases not matched to a gene; V was cut back by 1 base and J by 5 bases. This CDR3 has 16 residues.

The chain recombines TRBV28 with TRBJ2-1; 9 bases are a match to TRBD2. Trimming at V came to 3 bases and at J to 6 bases, leaving 6 bases not matched to a gene. CDR1 and CDR2 (germline): MDHEN, SYDVKM. The CDR3 is made up of 15 amino acids. The CDR3 region is CASSLTAGGGNEQFF. DNA of the CDR3: TGTGCCAGCAGTTTGACAGCGGGAGGAGGCAATGAGCAGTTCTTC.

The chain carries TRBV18 and TRBJ1-2; tentative D call: TRBD1 (5 bases). This CDR3 is built from 13 residues. CDR1 is KGHSH and CDR2 is LQKENI in the germline V gene. With 3 bases removed from V and 5 bases from J, the gap between germline ends came to 10 bases. CDR3: CASSPGGVYGYTF. The CDR3 bases are TGTGCCAGCTCACCGGGAGGGGTATATGGCTACACCTTC.

The chain joins TRBV7-7 to TRBJ2-2; D possibly corresponds to TRBD1 (5 bases). Trimming stripped 6 bases from V and 7 bases from J, with 18 bases between. Germline-derived CDR1 and CDR2 are SSHAT and FNYEAQ (reference sequence). The CDR3 has 15 amino acids. CDR3 in DNA: TGTGCCAGCAGTCCAAAGACAGCAGAGGTCGGGGAGCTGTTTTTT. Protein sequence: CASSPKTAEVGELFF.

The V and J genes are TRBV19 and TRBJ2-1; a weak D match, TRBD1 (6 bases). The CDR3 spans 13 residues. CDR1 is LNHDA and CDR2 is SQIVND in the germline V gene (reference sequence). Trimming stripped 5 bases from V and 3 bases from J, with 8 bases between. The CDR3 region is CASSVDSYNEQFF. CDR3 nucleotides: TGTGCCAGTAGTGTGGACAGCTACAATGAGCAGTTCTTC.

The chain carries TRBV28 and TRBJ2-7; 10 nucleotides match TRBD2. Per the germline V gene, CDR1 is MDHEN and CDR2 is SYDVKM. The CDR3 has 15 amino acids. The V segment lost 3 bases and the J segment 7 bases; nucleotides outside the gene matches: 9. The CDR3 region has the DNA TGTGCCAGCAGTTTCCCCGGGACTAGCGCCGTGGAGCAGTACTTC. It yields the protein CASSFPGTSAVEQYF.

CDR3 sequence (DNA): TGTGCCAGCAGCTTGCCCTACTCGACAGCCTCGGGGGAGCCCCAGCATTTT. Its translation: CASSLPYSTASGEPQHF. This sequence joins TRBV5-5 and TRBJ1-5; TRBD1 might be the D (5 bases). Trimming pared 1 base from V and 8 bases from J, leaving 22 bases between. This CDR3 is 17 amino acids long. The V gene's germline CDR1 is SGHKS and CDR2 YYEKEE (reference sequence).

V usage is TRBV6-4 and J usage is TRBJ2-1, with 7 positions matching TRBD1. The CDR3 is 15 amino acids. Germline V gene lookup returns CDR1 MRHNA and CDR2 SNTAGT. V lost 0 bases, J lost 3 bases, and 2 bases stayed unmatched. CDR3 in amino acids: CASSDSPGGYNEQFF. CDR3 bases: TGTGCCAGCAGTGACTCGCCAGGGGGCTACAATGAGCAGTTCTTC.

The chain carries TRBV7-9 and TRBJ2-1; D not certain. Trimming removed 1 base from V and 0 bases from J, with 7 bases in between. Germline-derived CDR1 and CDR2 are SEHNR and FQNEAQ (reference sequence). CDR3 length equals 15 residues. The CDR3 region is CASSLGLNSYNEQFF. DNA for the CDR3: TGTGCCAGCAGCTTAGGACTTAACTCCTACAATGAGCAGTTCTTC.

This clone came up a few times. This chain joins TRBV6-4 and TRBJ2-4; 12 bases are a match to TRBD2. The CDR3 has 16 amino acids. V gave up 6 bases and J gave up 6 bases; unmatched junction bases: 9. CDR1 and CDR2 (germline): MRHNA, SNTAGT. The CDR3 region has the DNA TGTGCCAGCAGCTCGACTAGCGGGGGCACGGGAAACATTCAGTACTTC. Protein product: CASSSTSGGTGNIQYF.

The genes are TRBV14 and TRBJ2-7, with TRBD1 matching over 8 bases. The CDR3 has 16 amino acids. The germline V gene has CDR1 SGHDN and CDR2 FVKESK. V trimming: 5 bases; J trimming: 4 bases; junction bases outside the gene matches: 13. Here the CDR3 reads CASSGKTGASLYEQYF. CDR3 DNA: TGTGCCAGCAGCGGTAAGACAGGGGCCTCCTTATACGAGCAGTACTTC.

The rearrangement uses TRBV29-1 and TRBJ2-7; 9 bases are a match to TRBD1. Per the germline V gene, CDR1 is SQVTM and CDR2 is ANQGSEA. V trimming: 7 bases; J trimming: 4 bases; junction bases outside the gene matches: 11. The CDR3 is 14 amino acids. The CDR3 here is CSAGGQGNPYEQYF. CDR3 DNA sequence: TGCAGCGCGGGGGGACAGGGAAATCCATACGAGCAGTACTTC.

The chain carries TRBV9 and TRBJ2-7; 10 bases match TRBD1. The germline V gene has CDR1 SGDLS and CDR2 YYNGEE. The V segment lost 0 bases and the J segment 6 bases; nucleotides outside the gene matches: 9. This CDR3 contains 16 residues. The CDR3 loop is CASSVGTGGLFGEQYF. The CDR3 DNA reads TGTGCCAGCAGCGTAGGGACAGGGGGGTTGTTTGGCGAGCAGTACTTC.

This clone was counted between two and nine times. The chain couples TRBV7-8 to TRBJ1-2, with D possibly matching TRBD1 (6 bases). Germline V lookup: CDR1 SGHVS, CDR2 FQNEAQ. The CDR3 is 18 residues long. V lost 3 bases and J lost 8, with 28 bases in between. The CDR3 bases are TGTGCCAGCAGCTTGTTCCCGCGGGGGGGCGCCTTGGGTAGGGGCTACACCTTC. Amino acids: CASSLFPRGGALGRGYTF.

The chain is built from TRBV29-1 and TRBJ1-3; tentatively, D is TRBD1 (6 bases). This CDR3 is built from 16 residues. V was trimmed by 7 bases and J by 2 bases, leaving 21 bases between them. Germline V gives CDR1 SQVTM, CDR2 ANQGSEA. The CDR3 loop reads CSARGGPTLTGNTIYF. CDR3 DNA: TGCAGCGCCCGAGGGGGTCCGACTCTGACTGGAAACACCATATATTTT. The complete variable domain, with remaining parts taken from reference TRBV29-1 and TRBJ1-3, reads SAVISQKPSRDICQRGTSLTIQCQVDSQVTMMFWYRQQPGQSLTLIATANQGSEATYESGFVIDKFPISRPNLTFSTLTVSNMSPEDSSIYLCSARGGPTLTGNTIYFGEGSWLTVV.

V gene TRBV30 combines with J gene TRBJ1-1, with 11 bases lining up with TRBD1. Germline trimming cut 2 bases from V and 0 bases from J; bases unmatched to any gene: 8. CDR1 is GTSNPN and CDR2 is SVGIG in the germline V gene (reference sequence). This CDR3 is built from 17 residues. The CDR3 nucleotides read TGTGCCTGGAGTAGGACAGGGGGCCACGGTTTGAACACTGAAGCTTTCTTT. It yields the protein CAWSRTGGHGLNTEAFF.

The J gene is TRBJ2-1, the V gene TRBV5-6; no reliable D call. Trimming took off 2 bases at V and 5 bases at J, with 2 bases between the two ends. Germline CDR1 is SGHDT and CDR2 is YYEEEE. The CDR3 extends over 11 amino acids. The CDR3 DNA is TGTGCCAGCAGCTTCAACAATGAGCAGTTCTTC. This codes for CASSFNNEQFF.

This clone appeared once. The chain couples TRBV7-3 to TRBJ1-2; 7 nucleotides match TRBD1. V lost 2 bases to trimming and J lost 3 bases; unmatched junction nucleotides: 3. Germline values: CDR1 SGHTA, CDR2 FQGTGA. This CDR3 region has 14 residues. The CDR3 DNA is TGTGCCAGCAGCTTAGAAGGGACAGACTATGGCTACACCTTC. Its protein product is CASSLEGTDYGYTF.

By sample fraction, this clone is medium-sized. This rearrangement joins TRBV16 to TRBJ2-7; maybe TRBD1 (5 bases). The germline gives CDR1 KGHSY, CDR2 FQNENV. This CDR3 is built from 15 residues. Deletions cut 0 bases from V and 3 bases from J, with 12 bases between. The DNA for the CDR3 is TGTGCCAGCAGCCAATCGGGGCAGTTCTTCTACGAGCAGTACTTC. Protein sequence: CASSQSGQFFYEQYF.

This clone occurred once. The chain couples TRBV28 to TRBJ2-5; possibly TRBD2 for D (5 bases). The CDR3 runs to 14 residues. The germline V and J ends were trimmed by 3 bases and 1 base, with 9 bases remaining between them. From germline, CDR1 is MDHEN and CDR2 SYDVKM. The CDR3 DNA reads as TGTGCCAGCAGTTTTCCCGGGATCCAAGAGACCCAGTACTTC. Encoded protein: CASSFPGIQETQYF. Combining the CDR3 with reference TRBV28 and TRBJ2-5 gives the whole variable domain DVKVTQSSRYLVKRTGEKVFLECVQDMDHENMFWYRQDPGLGLRLIYFSYDVKMKEKGDIPEGYSVSREKKERFSLILESASTNQTSMYLCASSFPGIQETQYFGPGTRLLVL.

V usage is TRBV19 and J usage is TRBJ2-7; 8 nucleotides align to TRBD2. CDR1 and CDR2 (germline): LNHDA, SQIVND (reference sequence). V dropped 3 bases and J dropped 2; count of bases not matched to a gene: 3. The CDR3 runs 14 residues. CDR3 residues: CASSITSGTYEQYF. The CDR3 nucleotides read TGTGCCAGTAGTATCACTAGCGGCACCTACGAGCAGTACTTC.

The chain carries TRBV2 and TRBJ2-3; TRBD2 might be the D (7 bases). The CDR3 sequence is 15 residues long. Between the trimmed V and J ends, which lost 4 bases and 4 bases, there was a span of 15 bases. CDR1 is SNHLY and CDR2 is FYNNEI in the germline V gene. CDR3 protein: CASSGGAGVADTQYF. The DNA of the CDR3 is TGTGCCAGCAGTGGGGGGGCGGGAGTGGCAGATACGCAGTATTTT. Looking up the rest from reference TRBV2 and TRBJ2-3 gives the full variable domain: EPEVTQTPSHQVTQMGQEVILRCVPISNHLYFYWYRQILGQKVEFLVSFYNNEISEKSEIFDDQFSVERPDGSNFTLKIRSTKLEDSAMYFCASSGGAGVADTQYFGPGTRLTVL.